This T cell receptor beta chain appears in the sequencing data of a study of graft-versus-host responses after intestinal transplantation. At the level of the study: Among the recipients, all got anti-thymocyte globulin induction and then tacrolimus and steroids for around 3 years.

With respect to this clone: What it binds is unknown. An end of the junction does not agree with germline; a read error may underlie this.

Measured with immunoSEQ multiplex PCR; TCRdb has only the in-frame clones, and not every one. There are about 97,000 clones in the sample; over 75% occur only once, and 16% lies in the top ten. General study findings and limits: Some GvH clones were seen earlier in gut or blood, suggesting intestinal origin. Circulating GvH clones peaking coincided with falling HvG clones soon after transplant.

This clonotype was sampled from a human patient who received an intestinal transplant, so some T cells may come from the graft donor. The sequencing used PBMCs, collected roughly 410 days after intestinal transplant.

In nucleotides, the CDR3 is TGTGCCAGCAGCGAAGTGGGACAGACAAACTATGGCTACACCTTC. This translates into CASSEVGQTNYGYTF. J is TRBJ1-2 and V is TRBV2, with TRBD1 matching over 7 bases. The length of the CDR3 is 15 residues. Germline V gives CDR1 SNHLY, CDR2 FYNNEI.